The present T cell receptor beta chain was sequenced within a study of T cells in Graves' hyperthyroidism and ophthalmopathy (dated by TCRdb to about 2019). For context, the study as a whole: Peripheral blood samples were taken at the time of initial diagnosis, prior to any treatment. The paper reports TCR Vbeta CDR3 sequencing of about 140 peripheral blood samples: fewer than 50 ophthalmopathy, roughly 80 hyperthyroidism and around 17 progressor patients. To identify TCR V-J signatures that set the groups apart, the researchers used a discovery cohort of approximately 98 patients, made up of around 42 with Graves' ophthalmopathy and 55 to 65 with stable Graves' hyperthyroidism. After blood sampling, hyperthyroidism patients were treated with methimazole at a starting dose of 30 mg daily, and ophthalmopathy patients were treated with high-dose intravenous methylprednisolone. For training and testing, the 80 to 100 patients in the discovery cohort were randomly divided in a 7:3 ratio. Thyroid tissue and blood T-cell repertoires from six Graves' hyperthyroidism patients were also compared in the study. Prospective prediction of ophthalmopathy was tested in an independent validation cohort of 18 to 20 hyperthyroidism patients and approximately 17 patients who later progressed to ophthalmopathy. What the research found in general, with its limitations: Most expanded thyroid clonotypes (frequency above 0.001) were also detected in blood, a finding suggesting that blood repertoires may reflect thyroid immune responses. No statistical method was used to set the sample size in advance, and investigators knew the group allocation. During validation, the model predicted progression to ophthalmopathy a median of around 6 months ahead of onset, with 70.59% sensitivity and roughly 72% specificity. Ophthalmopathy was separated from stable hyperthyroidism by a 13 V-J signature model, with around 88% sensitivity and approximately 84% specificity obtained in cross-validation and 80%/75% obtained in testing.

This clonotype was counted many times. Its antigen specificity is not known. Base qualities were left out, and no much larger clone turns up one base away. Ophthalmopathy patients had moderately to severely active disease, Clinical Activity Score of at least 3, NOSPECS grade of at least 4, and duration under 3 months. Patients with uncontrolled infections, other autoimmune diseases, pregnancy or lactation were excluded. Diagnoses relied on clinical symptoms, serum thyroxine and TRAb, thyroid ultrasound and orbital computed tomography. PBMCs were separated from 7.5 to 10 ml of fresh peripheral blood using Ficoll-Paque density gradient centrifugation. Total RNA was extracted with Trizol reagent, and quality was checked on an Agilent 2100 Bioanalyzer. From the germline V gene (reference sequence), CDR1 is DFQATT and CDR2 is SNEGSKA. The junction shows trimming of 5 bases on V and 2 bases on J, plus 15 bases between the germline ends. From its cysteine to its phenylalanine, the CDR3 spans 14 amino acids. CDR3 DNA only is kept here, 42 bases in frame from base 1.

The TCR beta CDR3 regions were amplified from the RNA transcripts. The first round of RT-PCR for the TCR CDR3 was performed with the HTBI primer set and the Qiagen OneStep RT-PCR kit. Libraries were constructed in a second round of multiplex PCR, after which size selection and purification were performed. Sequencing of the libraries was done on an Illumina HiSeq2000 using paired-end 100 bp reads. The authors' analysis ran thus. Raw data were processed with SOAPnuke, discarding reads with adapters, uncalled bases, mean Phred below 15, or no exact constant-primer or identifier match. COPE v1.2.5 was used to merge high-quality paired reads, and clonotypes were defined as unique nucleotide sequences. MiTCR v1.1 was used to align the clonotypes against IMGT TRBV, TRBD and TRBJ reference segments. Analysis was restricted to V-J combinations with a frequency above 0.0001, which covered roughly 99% of repertoires. The TCS score was defined as the ratio of F50 (clonal expansion) to E x V (chaos), calculated using BLOSUM62-based TCRdist between CDR3 peptides within each V-J. Welch's t-statistics and random forest reduced approximately 520 V-J features to around 14, which were used in a naive Bayes classifier (R e1071). TCRdb took the public reads, trimmed them with fastp at Q25, ran MiXCR for clone calling and kept in-frame beta chains. Rows with a matching CDR3 protein are joined into one entry that keeps the most common DNA and genes. TCRdb's processing, not the authors' own work, is the source of the V and J calls. Within this sample are about 380,000 distinct CDR3 sequences, with roughly 15% of them counted one time only. The top ten constitute roughly a fifth of the sample.

Rearrangement joined TRBV20-1 to TRBJ1-2; possibly the D gene is TRBD1, per 6 matching bases. Sequencing input: blood. The sequence derives from a young woman with Graves' ophthalmopathy. The CDR3 corresponds to CSAPRGAGNYGYTF. The bases read TGCAGTGCTCCGCGGGGGGCAGGGAACTATGGCTACACCTTC.